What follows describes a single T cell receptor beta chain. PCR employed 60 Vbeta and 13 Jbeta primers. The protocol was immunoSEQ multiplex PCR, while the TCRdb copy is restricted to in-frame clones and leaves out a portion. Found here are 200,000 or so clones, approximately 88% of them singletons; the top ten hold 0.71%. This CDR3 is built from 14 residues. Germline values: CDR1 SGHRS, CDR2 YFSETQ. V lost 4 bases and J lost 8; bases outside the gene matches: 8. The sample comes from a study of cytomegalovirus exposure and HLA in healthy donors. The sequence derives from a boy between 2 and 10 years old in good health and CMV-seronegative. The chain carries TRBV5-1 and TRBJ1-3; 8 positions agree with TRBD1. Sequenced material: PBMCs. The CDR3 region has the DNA TGCGCCAGCAGCCCCGACAGGGGTAGGGACACCATATATTTT. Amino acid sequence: CASSPDRGRDTIYF.